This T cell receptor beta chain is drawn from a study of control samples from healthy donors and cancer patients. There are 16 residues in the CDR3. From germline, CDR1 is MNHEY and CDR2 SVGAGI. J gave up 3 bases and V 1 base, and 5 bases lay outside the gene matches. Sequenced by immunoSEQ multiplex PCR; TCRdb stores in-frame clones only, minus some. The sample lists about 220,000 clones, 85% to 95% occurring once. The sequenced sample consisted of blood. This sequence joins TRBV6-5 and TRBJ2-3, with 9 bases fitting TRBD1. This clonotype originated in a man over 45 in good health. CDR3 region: CASSYLTGGRTDTQYF. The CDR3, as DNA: TGTGCCAGCAGTTACTTGACAGGGGGGAGGACAGATACGCAGTATTTT.